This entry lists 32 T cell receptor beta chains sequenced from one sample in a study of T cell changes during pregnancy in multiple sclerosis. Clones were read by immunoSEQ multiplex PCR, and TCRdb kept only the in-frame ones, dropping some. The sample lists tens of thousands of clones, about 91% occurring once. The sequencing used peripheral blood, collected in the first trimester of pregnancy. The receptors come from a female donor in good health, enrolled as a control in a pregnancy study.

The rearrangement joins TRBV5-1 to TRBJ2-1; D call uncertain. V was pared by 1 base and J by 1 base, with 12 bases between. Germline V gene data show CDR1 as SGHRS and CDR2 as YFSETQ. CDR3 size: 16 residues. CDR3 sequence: CASSLLVDQSYNEQFF. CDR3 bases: TGCGCCAGCAGCTTGCTTGTCGATCAGTCCTACAATGAGCAGTTCTTC.

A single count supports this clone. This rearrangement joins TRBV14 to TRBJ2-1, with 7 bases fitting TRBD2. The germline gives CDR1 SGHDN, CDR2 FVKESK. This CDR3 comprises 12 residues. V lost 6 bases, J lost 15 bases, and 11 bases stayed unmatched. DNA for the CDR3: TGTGCCAGCAGTGGGGGAGGGGTGCTTCGGTTCTTC. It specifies CASSGGGVLRFF. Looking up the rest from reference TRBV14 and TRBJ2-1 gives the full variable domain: EAGVTQFPSHSVIEKGQTVTLRCDPISGHDNLYWYRRVMGKEIKFLLHFVKESKQDESGMPNNRFLAERTGGTYSTLKVQPAELEDSGVYFCASSGGGVLRFFGPGTRLTVL.

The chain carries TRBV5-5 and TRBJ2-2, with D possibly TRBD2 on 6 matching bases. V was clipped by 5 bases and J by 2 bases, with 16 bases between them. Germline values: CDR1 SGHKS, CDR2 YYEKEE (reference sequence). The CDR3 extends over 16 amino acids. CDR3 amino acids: CASSYGPGVNTGELFF. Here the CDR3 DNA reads TGTGCCAGCAGTTACGGGCCGGGAGTTAACACCGGGGAGCTGTTTTTT.

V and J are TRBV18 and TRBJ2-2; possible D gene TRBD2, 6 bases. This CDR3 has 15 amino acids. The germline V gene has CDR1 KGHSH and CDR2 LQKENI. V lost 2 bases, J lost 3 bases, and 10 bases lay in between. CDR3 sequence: CASSPRLAYTGELFF. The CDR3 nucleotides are TGTGCCAGCTCACCAAGGCTAGCGTACACCGGGGAGCTGTTTTTT.

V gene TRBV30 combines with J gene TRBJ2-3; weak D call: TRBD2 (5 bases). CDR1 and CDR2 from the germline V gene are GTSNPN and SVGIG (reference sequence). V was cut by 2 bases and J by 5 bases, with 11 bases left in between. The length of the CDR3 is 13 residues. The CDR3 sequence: CAWSTSGIDTQYF. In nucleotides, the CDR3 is TGTGCCTGGAGTACCTCCGGGATAGATACGCAGTATTTT. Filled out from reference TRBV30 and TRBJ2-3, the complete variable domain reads SQTIHQWPATLVQPVGSPLSLECTVEGTSNPNLYWYRQAAGRGLQLLFYSVGIGQISSEVPQNLSASRPQDRQFILSSKKLLLSDSGFYLCAWSTSGIDTQYFGPGTRLTVL.

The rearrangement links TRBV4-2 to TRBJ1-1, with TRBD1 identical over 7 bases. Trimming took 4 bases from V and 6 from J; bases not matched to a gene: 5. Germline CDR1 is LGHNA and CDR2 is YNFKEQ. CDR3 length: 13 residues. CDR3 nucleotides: TGTGCCAGCAGCCGTCCGGACAGGCCTGAAGCTTTCTTT. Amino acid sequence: CASSRPDRPEAFF.

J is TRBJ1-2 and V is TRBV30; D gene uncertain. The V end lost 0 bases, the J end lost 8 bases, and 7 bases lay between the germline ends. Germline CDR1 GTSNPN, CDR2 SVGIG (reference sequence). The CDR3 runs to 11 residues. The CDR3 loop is CAWSVGLGYTF. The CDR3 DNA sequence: TGTGCCTGGAGTGTCGGGTTAGGCTACACCTTC. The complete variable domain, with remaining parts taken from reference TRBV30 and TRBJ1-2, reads SQTIHQWPATLVQPVGSPLSLECTVEGTSNPNLYWYRQAAGRGLQLLFYSVGIGQISSEVPQNLSASRPQDRQFILSSKKLLLSDSGFYLCAWSVGLGYTFGSGTRLTVV.

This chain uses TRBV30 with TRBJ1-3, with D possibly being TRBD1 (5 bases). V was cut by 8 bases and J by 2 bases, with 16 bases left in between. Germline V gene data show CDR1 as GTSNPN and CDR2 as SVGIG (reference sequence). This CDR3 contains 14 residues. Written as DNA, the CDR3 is TGTGCCGGTAGAACCGCAGGGCCTGGAAACACCATATATTTT. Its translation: CAGRTAGPGNTIYF.

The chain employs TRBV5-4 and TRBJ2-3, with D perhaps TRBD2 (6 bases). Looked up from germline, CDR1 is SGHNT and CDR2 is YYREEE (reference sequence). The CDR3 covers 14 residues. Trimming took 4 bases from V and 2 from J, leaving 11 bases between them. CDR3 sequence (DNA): TGTGCCAGCAGCCCGACTAGTGCCACAGATACGCAGTATTTT. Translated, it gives CASSPTSATDTQYF.

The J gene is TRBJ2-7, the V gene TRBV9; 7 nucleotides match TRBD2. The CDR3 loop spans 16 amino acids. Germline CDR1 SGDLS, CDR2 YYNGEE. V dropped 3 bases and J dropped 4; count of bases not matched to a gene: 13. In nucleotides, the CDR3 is TGTGCCAGCAGCGCCGAAGACTCGTCCGGGAGGTACGAGCAGTACTTC. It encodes CASSAEDSSGRYEQYF.

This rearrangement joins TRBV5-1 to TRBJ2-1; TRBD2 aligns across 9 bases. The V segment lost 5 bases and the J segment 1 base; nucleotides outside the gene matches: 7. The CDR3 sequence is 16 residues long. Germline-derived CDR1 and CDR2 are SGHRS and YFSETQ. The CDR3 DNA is TGCGCCAGCAGGCTGACTAGCGGAACTTCCTACAATGAGCAGTTCTTC. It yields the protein CASRLTSGTSYNEQFF.

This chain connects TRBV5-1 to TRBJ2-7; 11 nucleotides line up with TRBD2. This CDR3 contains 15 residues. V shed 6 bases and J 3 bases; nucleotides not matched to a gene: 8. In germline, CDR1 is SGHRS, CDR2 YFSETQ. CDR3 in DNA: TGCGCCAGCACCAAAACGACTAGCGGGATCTACGAGCAGTACTTC. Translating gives CASTKTTSGIYEQYF.

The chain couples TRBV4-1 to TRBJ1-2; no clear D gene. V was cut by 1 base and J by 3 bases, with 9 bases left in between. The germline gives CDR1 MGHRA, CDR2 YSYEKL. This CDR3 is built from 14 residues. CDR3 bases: TGCGCCAGCAGCCAAGTCGTCTCCCACTATGGCTACACCTTC. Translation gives CASSQVVSHYGYTF.

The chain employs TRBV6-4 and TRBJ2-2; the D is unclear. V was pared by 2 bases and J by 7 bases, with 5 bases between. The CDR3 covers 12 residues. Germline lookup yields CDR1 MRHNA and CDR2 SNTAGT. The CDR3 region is CASSDEVGELFF. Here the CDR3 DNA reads TGTGCCAGCAGTGACGAGGTCGGGGAGCTGTTTTTT.

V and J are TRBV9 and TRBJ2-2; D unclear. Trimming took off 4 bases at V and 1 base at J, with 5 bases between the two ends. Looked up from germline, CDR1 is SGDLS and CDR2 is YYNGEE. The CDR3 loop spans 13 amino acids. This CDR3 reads CASSLLNTGELFF. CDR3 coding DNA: TGTGCCAGCAGCCTACTGAACACCGGGGAGCTGTTTTTT.

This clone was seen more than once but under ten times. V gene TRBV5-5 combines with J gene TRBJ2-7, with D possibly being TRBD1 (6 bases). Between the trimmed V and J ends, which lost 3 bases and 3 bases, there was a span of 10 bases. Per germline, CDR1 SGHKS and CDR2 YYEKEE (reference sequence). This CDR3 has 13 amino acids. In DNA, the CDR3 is TGTGCCAGCAGCTACCCCAGGGGCTACGAGCAGTACTTC. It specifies CASSYPRGYEQYF.

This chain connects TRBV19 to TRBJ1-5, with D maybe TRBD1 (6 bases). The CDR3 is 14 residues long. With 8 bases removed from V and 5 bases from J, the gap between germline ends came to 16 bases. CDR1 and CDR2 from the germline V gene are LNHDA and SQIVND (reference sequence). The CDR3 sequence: CASSVQGPYQPQHF. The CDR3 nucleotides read TGTGCCAGTTCTGTGCAGGGGCCCTATCAGCCCCAGCATTTT.

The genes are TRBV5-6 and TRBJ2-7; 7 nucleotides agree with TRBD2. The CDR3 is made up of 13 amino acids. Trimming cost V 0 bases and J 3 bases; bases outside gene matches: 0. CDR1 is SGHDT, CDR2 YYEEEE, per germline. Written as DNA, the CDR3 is TGTGCCAGCAGCTTGGGGGGGGGCTACGAGCAGTACTTC. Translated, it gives CASSLGGGYEQYF.

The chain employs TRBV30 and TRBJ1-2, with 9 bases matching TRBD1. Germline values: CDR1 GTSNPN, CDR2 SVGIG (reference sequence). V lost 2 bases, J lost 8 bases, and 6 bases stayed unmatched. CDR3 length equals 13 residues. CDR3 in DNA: TGTGCCTGGAGTAGGACAGGGGTGGACGGCTACACCTTC. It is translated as CAWSRTGVDGYTF.

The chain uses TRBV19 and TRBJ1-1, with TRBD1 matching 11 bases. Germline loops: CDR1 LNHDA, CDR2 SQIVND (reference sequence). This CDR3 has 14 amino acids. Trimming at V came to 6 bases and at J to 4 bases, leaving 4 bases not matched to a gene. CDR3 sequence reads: CASSKDRGLTEAFF. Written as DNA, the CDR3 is TGTGCCAGTAGCAAGGACAGGGGGCTCACTGAAGCTTTCTTT.

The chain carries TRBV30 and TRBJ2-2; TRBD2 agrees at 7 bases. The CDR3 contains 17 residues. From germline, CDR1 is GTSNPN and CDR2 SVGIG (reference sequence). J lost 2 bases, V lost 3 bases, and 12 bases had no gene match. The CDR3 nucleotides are TGTGCCTGGAGATCGATAGGCCTAGCGGATAACACCGGGGAGCTGTTTTTT. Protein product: CAWRSIGLADNTGELFF.

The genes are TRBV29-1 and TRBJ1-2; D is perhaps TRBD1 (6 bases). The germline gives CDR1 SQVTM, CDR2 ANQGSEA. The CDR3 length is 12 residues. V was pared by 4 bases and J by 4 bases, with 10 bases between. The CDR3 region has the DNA TGCAGCGTTGTCTCAGGGGCCTATGGCTACACCTTC. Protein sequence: CSVVSGAYGYTF.

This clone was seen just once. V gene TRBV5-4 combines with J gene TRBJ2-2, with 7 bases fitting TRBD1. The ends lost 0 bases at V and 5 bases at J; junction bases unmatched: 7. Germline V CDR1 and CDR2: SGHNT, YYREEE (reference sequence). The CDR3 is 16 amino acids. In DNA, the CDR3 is TGTGCCAGCAGCTTGGCCCGGGACAGACGAACCGGGGAGCTGTTTTTT. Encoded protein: CASSLARDRRTGELFF.

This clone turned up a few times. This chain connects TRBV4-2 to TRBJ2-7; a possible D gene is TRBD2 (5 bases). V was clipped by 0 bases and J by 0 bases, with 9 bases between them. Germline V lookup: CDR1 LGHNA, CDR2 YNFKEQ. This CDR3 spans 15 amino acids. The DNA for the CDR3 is TGTGCCAGCAGCCAAGAAACGGACTCCTCCTACGAGCAGTACTTC. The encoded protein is CASSQETDSSYEQYF.

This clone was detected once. The CDR3 sequence is CAWSQSRKGGEQFF. CDR3 sequence (DNA): TGTGCCTGGAGTCAGAGCAGGAAGGGAGGTGAGCAGTTCTTC. This chain connects TRBV30 to TRBJ2-1; TRBD2 might be the D (6 bases). Trimming took 2 bases from V and 9 from J, leaving 17 bases between them. Germline V gene lookup returns CDR1 GTSNPN and CDR2 SVGIG (reference sequence). The CDR3 extends over 14 amino acids.

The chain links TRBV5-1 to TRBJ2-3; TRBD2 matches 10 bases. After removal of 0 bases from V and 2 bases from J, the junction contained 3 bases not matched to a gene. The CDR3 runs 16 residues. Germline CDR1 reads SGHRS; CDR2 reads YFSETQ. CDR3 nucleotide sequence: TGCGCCAGCAGCTTGGGACTAGCGGGCGACACAGATACGCAGTATTTT. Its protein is CASSLGLAGDTDTQYF.

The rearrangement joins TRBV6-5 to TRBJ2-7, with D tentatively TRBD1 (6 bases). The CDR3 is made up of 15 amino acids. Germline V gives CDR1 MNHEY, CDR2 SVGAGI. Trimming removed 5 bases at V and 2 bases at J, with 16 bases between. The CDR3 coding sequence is TGTGCCAGCAGTCCACAGGGAAGCGGAGCCTACGAGCAGTACTTC. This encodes CASSPQGSGAYEQYF.

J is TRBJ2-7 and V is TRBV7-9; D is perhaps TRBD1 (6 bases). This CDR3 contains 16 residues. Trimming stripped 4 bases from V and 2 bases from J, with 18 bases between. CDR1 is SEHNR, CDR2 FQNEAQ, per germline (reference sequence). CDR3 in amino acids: CASSSDLRTATYEQYF. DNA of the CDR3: TGTGCCAGCAGCTCGGATCTTAGGACAGCAACCTACGAGCAGTACTTC.

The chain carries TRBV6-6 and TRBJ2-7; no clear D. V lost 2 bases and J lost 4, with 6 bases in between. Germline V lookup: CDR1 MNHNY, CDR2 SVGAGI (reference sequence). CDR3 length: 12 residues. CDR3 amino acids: CASSYTGYEQYF. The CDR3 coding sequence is TGTGCCAGCAGTTACACGGGTTACGAGCAGTACTTC.

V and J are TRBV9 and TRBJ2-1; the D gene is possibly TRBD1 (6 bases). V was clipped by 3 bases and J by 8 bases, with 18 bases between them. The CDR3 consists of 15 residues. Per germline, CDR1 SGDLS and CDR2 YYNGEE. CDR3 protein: CASSAEVRGRDEQFF. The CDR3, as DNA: TGTGCCAGCAGCGCCGAGGTCAGGGGCAGGGATGAGCAGTTCTTC.

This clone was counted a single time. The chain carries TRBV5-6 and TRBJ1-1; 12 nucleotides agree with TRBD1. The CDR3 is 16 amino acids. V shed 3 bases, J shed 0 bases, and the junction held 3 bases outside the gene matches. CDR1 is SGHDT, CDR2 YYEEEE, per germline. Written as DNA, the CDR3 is TGTGCCAGCAGCTGGGGACAGGGGGCCTTGAACACTGAAGCTTTCTTT. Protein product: CASSWGQGALNTEAFF.

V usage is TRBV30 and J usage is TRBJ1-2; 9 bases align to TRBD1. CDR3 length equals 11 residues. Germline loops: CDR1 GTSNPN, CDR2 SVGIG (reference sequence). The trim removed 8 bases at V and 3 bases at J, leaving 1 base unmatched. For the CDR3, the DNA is TGTGCCGGGGACAGGGACTATGGCTACACCTTC. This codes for CAGDRDYGYTF.